Listed here are 4 T cell receptor beta chains from one sample, sequenced in a study of response to subunit inactivated influenza vaccine. MiXCR, applied by TCRdb to the RT-PCR reads, yields one record per CDR3 protein. This table holds roughly 500,000 distinct CDR3 sequences, approximately 15% found once. Specimen: CD4+ T cells sorted from PBMCs, collected around 25 months after vaccination. All receptors come from a man aged 45 to 70 who received an inactivated influenza vaccine.

The CDR3 coding sequence is TGTGCCAGCAGAAGGGGACAGCGAGAGGAGCTGTTTTTT. Protein product: CASRRGQREELFF. The chain employs TRBV12-3 or TRBV12-4 and TRBJ2-2; 7 bases map to TRBD1. There are 13 residues in the CDR3. Unmatched junction bases numbered 8, after V lost 6 bases and J lost 10 bases.

The V call is TRBV12-3 or TRBV12-4, the J call TRBJ1-2; 7 bases match TRBD1. This CDR3 is built from 14 residues. The V segment lost 6 bases and the J segment 4 bases; nucleotides outside the gene matches: 8. DNA for the CDR3: TGTGCCAGCAGACCCACAGGGGACCCCTATGGCTACACCTTC. Translating it yields CASRPTGDPYGYTF.

The chain links TRBV19 to TRBJ2-7; a weak D match, TRBD1 (6 bases). The CDR3 consists of 15 residues. The V end was cut by 3 bases, the J end by 1 base, with 13 bases between. The germline V gene has CDR1 LNHDA and CDR2 SQIVND (reference sequence). CDR3 residues: CASSIRGSRSYEQYF. The CDR3 nucleotides are TGTGCCAGTAGTATCAGGGGAAGTAGGTCCTACGAGCAGTACTTC.

V and J are TRBV14 and TRBJ1-4; maybe TRBD1 (6 bases). V lost 4 bases to trimming and J lost 10 bases, with 13 bases between them. Germline assignment: CDR1 SGHDN and CDR2 FVKESK. CDR3 length: 13 residues. CDR3 protein: CASSPQGPVKLFF. CDR3 DNA sequence: TGTGCCAGCAGCCCCCAGGGGCCCGTAAAACTGTTTTTT.